The 15 T cell receptor beta chains below all came from one sample that was sequenced in a study of neoadjuvant anti-PD-1 for oral cavity cancer. The repertoire was sequenced with immunoSEQ multiplex PCR; TCRdb's copy has only in-frame clones and lacks some. The sample gives 13,000 or so clones, around 53% of which show up once; 12% is in the top ten. Sequencing was performed on tumor tissue, taken before nivolumab (anti-PD-1) treatment. The receptors were sampled from a person aged 35-79 years with oral cavity squamous cell carcinoma.

This clone is categorized as medium-sized (0.01 to 0.1%). The chain combines TRBV5-1 with TRBJ2-7; tentatively, D is TRBD2 (6 bases). V was shortened by 7 bases and J by 4 bases, with 18 bases between the two germline ends. The CDR3 covers 14 residues. CDR1 is SGHRS and CDR2 is YFSETQ in the germline V gene. The CDR3 loop is CASGSGSGGYEQYF. CDR3 nucleotides: TGCGCCAGCGGGTCCGGGAGTGGGGGGTACGAGCAGTACTTC.

The chain couples TRBV7-2 to TRBJ2-3, with no clear D. CDR1 and CDR2 (germline): SGHTA, FQGNSA. V was pared by 3 bases and J by 5 bases, with 6 bases between. The CDR3 runs to 12 residues. This CDR3 reads CASSLLGDTQYF. For the CDR3, the DNA is TGTGCCAGCAGCTTGCTTGGAGATACGCAGTATTTT.

By sample fraction, this clone is medium-sized (0.01 to 0.1%). The V call is TRBV11-3, the J call TRBJ2-1; D unclear. The germline V gene has CDR1 SGHNT and CDR2 YENEEA. This CDR3 region has 13 residues. Trimming pared 1 base from V and 1 base from J, leaving 2 bases between. The CDR3 nucleotides read TGTGCCAGCAGCTTAGGATCCTACAATGAGCAGTTCTTC. Protein product: CASSLGSYNEQFF.

The chain combines TRBV15 with TRBJ2-3, with 13 nucleotides matching TRBD2. Germline loops: CDR1 LNHNV, CDR2 YYDKDF (reference sequence). Losses at the gene ends were 5 bases for V and 2 bases for J; bases not matched to a gene: 4. The CDR3 is 16 amino acids. This CDR3 is CATSEGLAGATDTQYF. CDR3 nucleotide sequence: TGTGCCACCAGCGAAGGACTAGCGGGAGCCACAGATACGCAGTATTTT.

This clone has only a few counts. The chain links TRBV28 to TRBJ1-2; 7 nucleotides agree with TRBD1. Germline-derived CDR1 and CDR2 are MDHEN and SYDVKM. Unmatched junction bases numbered 19, after V lost 10 bases and J lost 8 bases. The CDR3 covers 15 residues. The CDR3 region has the DNA TGTGCCACCGCACCCCCCACAGGGGCGCGTTACGGCTACACCTTC. It is translated as CATAPPTGARYGYTF.

The chain is built from TRBV15 and TRBJ2-1; 10 bases fit TRBD1. J was trimmed by 6 bases and V by 2 bases; bases with no gene match: 10. There are 17 residues in the CDR3. Germline V gene data show CDR1 as LNHNV and CDR2 as YYDKDF (reference sequence). The CDR3 here is CATSRRNTGTGVNEQFF. The CDR3 coding sequence is TGTGCCACCAGCAGACGTAACACCGGGACAGGGGTCAATGAGCAGTTCTTC.

The rearrangement joins TRBV11-2 to TRBJ1-2; TRBD1 matches at 7 bases. The V gene's germline CDR1 is SGHAT and CDR2 FQNNGV. J was trimmed by 7 bases and V by 4 bases; bases with no gene match: 18. CDR3 length: 17 residues. DNA for the CDR3: TGTGCCAGCAGCTCCGGGACAGCCCCACTCTCAGTGGTTGGCTACACCTTC. This translates into CASSSGTAPLSVVGYTF.

This clone is a singleton in its sample. In DNA, the CDR3 is TGTGCCAGCAGCTCCGCCCGACAGGGACCCACAGATACGCAGTATTTT. Encoded protein: CASSSARQGPTDTQYF. The rearrangement joins TRBV7-3 to TRBJ2-3; 7 nucleotides line up with TRBD1. Unmatched junction bases numbered 9, after V lost 4 bases and J lost 2 bases. The length of the CDR3 is 16 residues. Germline V gene sequence: CDR1 SGHTA, CDR2 FQGTGA.

The J gene is TRBJ2-2, the V gene TRBV11-2, with 9 positions matching TRBD1. This CDR3 has 15 residues. The trim removed 5 bases at V and 5 bases at J, leaving 6 bases unmatched. Germline V gene sequence: CDR1 SGHAT, CDR2 FQNNGV. CDR3 sequence reads: CASSQGQGRTGELFF. As DNA, the CDR3 is TGTGCCAGCAGCCAGGGACAGGGACGGACCGGGGAGCTGTTTTTT.

The chain is built from TRBV19 and TRBJ2-5; D is undetermined. V shed 1 base and J shed 2 bases, with 8 bases lying between them. CDR3 length: 14 amino acids. Germline V gives CDR1 LNHDA, CDR2 SQIVND (reference sequence). CDR3 region: CASSIVQGQETQYF. CDR3 DNA sequence: TGTGCCAGTAGTATAGTGCAAGGGCAAGAGACCCAGTACTTC.

The chain combines TRBV30 with TRBJ1-1; D ambiguous. Germline values: CDR1 GTSNPN, CDR2 SVGIG (reference sequence). The CDR3 length is 10 residues. Trimming removed 1 base from V and 10 bases from J, with 7 bases in between. The CDR3 coding sequence is TGTGCCTGGAGTGCCCAGGTAGCTTTCTTT. It is translated as CAWSAQVAFF.

This clone was counted once. The gene calls are TRBV2 and TRBJ1-4; 8 bases are shared with TRBD1. V gave up 3 bases and J gave up 8 bases; unmatched junction bases: 5. The V gene's germline CDR1 is SNHLY and CDR2 FYNNEI. This CDR3 is built from 14 residues. The CDR3 region is CASSDRTGNEKLFF. The CDR3 DNA reads TGTGCCAGCAGTGACAGGACAGGGAACGAAAAACTGTTTTTT.

The V gene is TRBV5-6, the J gene TRBJ1-5; no clear D gene. This CDR3 contains 13 residues. Germline CDR1 is SGHDT and CDR2 is YYEEEE. Trimming took 2 bases from V and 8 from J, leaving 11 bases between them. In nucleotides, the CDR3 is TGTGCCAGCAGCTTTCGGTCGGTTGAGCCCCAGCATTTT. Translated: CASSFRSVEPQHF.

The chain is built from TRBV19 and TRBJ2-3, with 9 nucleotides matching TRBD2. The V gene's germline CDR1 is LNHDA and CDR2 SQIVND (reference sequence). The length of the CDR3 is 17 residues. With 0 bases clipped from V and 2 bases from J, the junction kept 6 bases outside the gene matches. The CDR3: CASSIEGLAGTTDTQYF. For the CDR3, the DNA is TGTGCCAGTAGTATAGAGGGCCTAGCGGGAACCACAGATACGCAGTATTTT.

This chain uses TRBV19 with TRBJ2-1; D unclear. V was clipped by 3 bases and J by 2 bases, with 5 bases between them. This CDR3 is 13 amino acids long. CDR1 LNHDA and CDR2 SQIVND come from the germline V gene (reference sequence). This chain's CDR3 is CASSIYTYNEQFF. CDR3 nucleotides: TGTGCCAGTAGTATTTACACCTACAATGAGCAGTTCTTC.